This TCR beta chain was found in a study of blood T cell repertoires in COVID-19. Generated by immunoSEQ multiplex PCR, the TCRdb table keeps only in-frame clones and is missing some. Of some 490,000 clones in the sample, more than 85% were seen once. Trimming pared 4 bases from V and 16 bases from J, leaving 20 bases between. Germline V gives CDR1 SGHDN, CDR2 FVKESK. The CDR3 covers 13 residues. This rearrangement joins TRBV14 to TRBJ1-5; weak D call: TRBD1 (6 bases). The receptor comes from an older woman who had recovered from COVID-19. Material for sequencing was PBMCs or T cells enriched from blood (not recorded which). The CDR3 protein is CASSPVKGDTEHF. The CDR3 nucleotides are TGTGCCAGCAGCCCAGTAAAGGGGGACACGGAACATTTT. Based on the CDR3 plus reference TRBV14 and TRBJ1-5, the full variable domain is EAGVTQFPSHSVIEKGQTVTLRCDPISGHDNLYWYRRVMGKEIKFLLHFVKESKQDESGMPNNRFLAERTGGTYSTLKVQPAELEDSGVYFCASSPVKGDTEHFGDGTRLSIL.